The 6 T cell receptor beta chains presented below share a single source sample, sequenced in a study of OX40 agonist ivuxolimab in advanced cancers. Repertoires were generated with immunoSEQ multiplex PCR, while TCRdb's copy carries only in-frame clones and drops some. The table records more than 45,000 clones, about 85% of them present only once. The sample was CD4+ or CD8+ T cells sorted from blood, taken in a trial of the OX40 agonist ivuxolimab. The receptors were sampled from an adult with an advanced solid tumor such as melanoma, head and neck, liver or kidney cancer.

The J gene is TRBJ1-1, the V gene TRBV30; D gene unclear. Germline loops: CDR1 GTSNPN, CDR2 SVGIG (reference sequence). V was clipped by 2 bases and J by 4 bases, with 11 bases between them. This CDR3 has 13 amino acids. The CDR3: CAWSSPAGTEAFF. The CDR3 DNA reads TGTGCCTGGAGTTCCCCGGCCGGCACTGAAGCTTTCTTT. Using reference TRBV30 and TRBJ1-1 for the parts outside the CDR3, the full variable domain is SQTIHQWPATLVQPVGSPLSLECTVEGTSNPNLYWYRQAAGRGLQLLFYSVGIGQISSEVPQNLSASRPQDRQFILSSKKLLLSDSGFYLCAWSSPAGTEAFFGQGTRLTVV.

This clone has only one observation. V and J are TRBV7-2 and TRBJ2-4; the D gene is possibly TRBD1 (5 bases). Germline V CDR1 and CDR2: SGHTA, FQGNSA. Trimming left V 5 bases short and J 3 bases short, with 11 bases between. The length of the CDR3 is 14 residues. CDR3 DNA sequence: TGTGCCAGCAGCGGTGGGGCGGTCAAAAACATTCAGTACTTC. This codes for CASSGGAVKNIQYF.

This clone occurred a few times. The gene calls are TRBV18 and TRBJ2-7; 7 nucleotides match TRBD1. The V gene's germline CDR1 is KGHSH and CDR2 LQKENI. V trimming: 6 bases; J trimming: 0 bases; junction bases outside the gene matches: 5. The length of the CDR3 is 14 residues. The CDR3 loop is CASSRRDSSYEQYF. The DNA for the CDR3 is TGTGCCAGCTCCCGCCGGGACAGCTCCTACGAGCAGTACTTC.

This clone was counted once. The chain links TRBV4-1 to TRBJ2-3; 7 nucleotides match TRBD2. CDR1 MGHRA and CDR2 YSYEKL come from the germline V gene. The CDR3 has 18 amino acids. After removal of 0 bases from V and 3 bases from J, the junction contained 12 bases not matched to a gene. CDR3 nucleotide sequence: TGCGCCAGCAGCCAAGATGGGAGGGGTAGGGGTCGGACAGATACGCAGTATTTT. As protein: CASSQDGRGRGRTDTQYF.

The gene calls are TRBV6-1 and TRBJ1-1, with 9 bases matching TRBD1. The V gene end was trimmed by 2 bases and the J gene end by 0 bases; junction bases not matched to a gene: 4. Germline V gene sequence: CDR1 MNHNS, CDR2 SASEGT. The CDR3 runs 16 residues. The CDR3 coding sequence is TGTGCCAGCAGTGAATGGACAGGGGTTTTGAACACTGAAGCTTTCTTT. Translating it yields CASSEWTGVLNTEAFF.

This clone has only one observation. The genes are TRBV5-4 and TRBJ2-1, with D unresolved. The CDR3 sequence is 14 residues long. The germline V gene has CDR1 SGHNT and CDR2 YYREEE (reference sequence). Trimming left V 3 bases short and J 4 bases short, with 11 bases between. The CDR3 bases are TGTGCCAGCAGCTCAATACCCGTTTACAATGAGCAGTTCTTC. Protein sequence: CASSSIPVYNEQFF.